This T cell receptor (beta chain) was identified during a study of early T cells in non-severe SARS-CoV-2 infection. Study overall: Sequenced material consisted of bulk RNA (from unsorted whole blood), and chains were unpaired.

Germline trimming cut 0 bases from V and 5 bases from J; bases unmatched to any gene: 3. In germline, CDR1 is LNHNV, CDR2 YYDKDF (reference sequence). The CDR3 length is 14 residues. This clonotype was seen repeatedly, ten times or more. Each cDNA molecule carried a unique molecular identifier. Via MiXCR, TCRdb re-called the 5' RACE reads, giving one row per CDR3 protein. The sample holds 40,000 to 55,000 distinct CDR3 sequences; about 6% are singletons and the top ten take around 20%. The source is an adult who was a healthcare worker with PCR-confirmed SARS-CoV-2 infection or an uninfected control (not recorded which). This chain uses TRBV15 with TRBJ2-7; 8 bases match TRBD1. Sequences were derived from whole blood, sampled at baseline. The CDR3 region has the DNA TGTGCCACCAGCAGAGAAAGGACAGGGAACGAGCAGTACTTC. Its protein product is CATSRERTGNEQYF. Full variable domain (remainder filled in from reference TRBV15 and TRBJ2-7): DAMVIQNPRYQVTQFGKPVTLSCSQTLNHNVMYWYQQKSSQAPKLLFHYYDKDFNNEADTPDNFQSRRPNTSFCFLDIRSPGLGDTAMYLCATSRERTGNEQYFGPGTRLTVT.